This T cell receptor (beta chain) was found in a study of CD8 T cells in Susac syndrome. Study in general: At the time of blood draw, patients with Susac syndrome were therapy-naive, receiving corticosteroids, or receiving intravenous immunoglobulin alone.

Reverse transcription of roughly 0.45 to 1 ug RNA was carried out with random hexamers. Via MiXCR, TCRdb re-called the immunoSEQ multiplex PCR reads, giving one row per CDR3 protein. The sample has approximately 150,000 distinct CDR3 sequences, roughly 95% seen once. This receptor was taken from a human donor with Susac syndrome. Sequenced input: CD4+ T cells from PBMCs.

For the CDR3, the DNA is TGTGCCAGCGGACTTTGGTCCGTGGGGGGCCCAACATACCCCGTGCCCGGGGAGCTGTTTTTT. This translates into CASGLWSVGGPTYPVPGELFF. The gene calls are TRBV11-2 and TRBJ2-2; either TRBD1 or TRBD2 may fit D (6 bases each). Trimming removed 8 bases from V and 6 bases from J, with 37 bases in between. The germline V gene encodes CDR1 SGHAT and CDR2 FQNNGV. The CDR3 loop spans 21 amino acids.